The 15 T cell receptor beta chains reported below all come from one sample, sequenced in a study of blood T cell repertoires in COVID-19. The repertoire was sequenced with immunoSEQ multiplex PCR; TCRdb's copy has only in-frame clones and lacks some. Counted here are 60,000 to 85,000 clones, 89% occurring once; the ten biggest clones make up roughly 5%. Sequenced input: peripheral blood. These receptors originate from a woman in her forties or fifties with active COVID-19.

The J gene is TRBJ2-7, the V gene TRBV18, with 11 bases fitting TRBD1. CDR3 length equals 15 residues. With 3 bases clipped from V and 2 bases from J, the junction kept 3 bases outside the gene matches. CDR1 KGHSH and CDR2 LQKENI come from the germline V gene. This CDR3 is CASSPGTGGAYEQYF. Written as DNA, the CDR3 is TGTGCCAGCTCACCGGGGACAGGGGGAGCCTACGAGCAGTACTTC.

The rearrangement uses TRBV30 and TRBJ1-1; possibly TRBD1 for D (6 bases). Trimming took off 4 bases at V and 5 bases at J, with 17 bases between the two ends. CDR1 is GTSNPN, CDR2 SVGIG, per germline (reference sequence). There are 14 residues in the CDR3. CDR3 protein: CAWTRTGSGTEAFF. The CDR3 nucleotides are TGTGCCTGGACCCGAACAGGGTCCGGAACTGAAGCTTTCTTT.

The chain combines TRBV9 with TRBJ2-1; TRBD2 agrees at 12 bases. This CDR3 contains 18 residues. With 3 bases clipped from V and 0 bases from J, the junction kept 7 bases outside the gene matches. Per the germline V gene, CDR1 is SGDLS and CDR2 is YYNGEE. The CDR3 DNA sequence: TGTGCCAGCAGCGGCCGGACTAGCGGGACCCTCTCCTACAATGAGCAGTTCTTC. As protein: CASSGRTSGTLSYNEQFF.

V and J are TRBV5-6 and TRBJ2-1; D might be TRBD2 (6 bases). V shed 2 bases and J shed 0 bases, with 12 bases lying between them. The V gene's germline CDR1 is SGHDT and CDR2 YYEEEE. The CDR3 runs to 16 residues. As DNA, the CDR3 is TGTGCCAGCAGCTTCAACTGGGGAGGCTCCTACAATGAGCAGTTCTTC. This encodes CASSFNWGGSYNEQFF.

The chain has TRBV7-3 and TRBJ2-5; 7 bases map to TRBD2. The V and J ends lost 5 bases and 7 bases, in that order; junction bases with no gene match: 13. The CDR3 consists of 15 residues. Germline V gives CDR1 SGHTA, CDR2 FQGTGA. CDR3 amino acids: CASSLRASGDGTQYF. The CDR3 nucleotides are TGTGCCAGCAGCCTAAGGGCTAGCGGAGATGGGACCCAGTACTTC.

This clone was detected only once. V usage is TRBV15 and J usage is TRBJ2-3; the D gene is possibly TRBD2 (5 bases). The ends were cut back, 0 bases at V and 0 bases at J, with 13 bases in the middle. This CDR3 region has 17 residues. The germline CDR1 and CDR2 sequences are LNHNV and YYDKDF (reference sequence). CDR3 DNA: TGTGCCACCAGCAGAGATCGTCCTAGCAGTAGCACAGATACGCAGTATTTT. Its protein product is CATSRDRPSSSTDTQYF.

V and J are TRBV12-3 or TRBV12-4 and TRBJ2-1; 9 bases align to TRBD2. The CDR3 consists of 13 residues. V was pared by 7 bases and J by 9 bases, with 7 bases of the junction left unmatched. In DNA form, the CDR3 reads TGTGCCAGCACCCGTAGCGGGAGCCCTGAGCAGTTCTTC. Its translation: CASTRSGSPEQFF.

This clone was detected ten times or more. The V call is TRBV4-1, the J call TRBJ2-7; 7 bases fit TRBD1. The CDR3 loop spans 16 amino acids. Germline CDR1 MGHRA, CDR2 YSYEKL. V lost 0 bases to trimming and J lost 3 bases; unmatched junction nucleotides: 8. The DNA for the CDR3 is TGCGCCAGCAGCCAAGAATTTGGGACAGAGAACTACGAGCAGTACTTC. It encodes CASSQEFGTENYEQYF.

The rearrangement links TRBV25-1 to TRBJ2-3; D not certain. The germline V gene has CDR1 MGHDK and CDR2 SYGVNS. The V end was cut by 3 bases, the J end by 1 base, with 5 bases between. This CDR3 contains 13 residues. The CDR3 loop is CASSESGTDTQYF. CDR3 DNA sequence: TGTGCCAGCAGTGAGTCCGGCACAGATACGCAGTATTTT.

This clone was detected only a few times. This rearrangement joins TRBV24-1 to TRBJ2-1, with TRBD1 matching 9 bases. CDR3 length: 15 amino acids. V dropped 6 bases and J dropped 8; count of bases not matched to a gene: 10. The germline gives CDR1 KGHDR, CDR2 SFDVKD. CDR3: CATSLGTGGFDEQFF. The CDR3, as DNA: TGTGCCACCAGTTTAGGAACAGGGGGCTTCGATGAGCAGTTCTTC.

The V and J genes are TRBV11-1 and TRBJ2-1; 8 bases are shared with TRBD2. Germline values: CDR1 SGHAT, CDR2 FQDESV (reference sequence). V dropped 7 bases and J dropped 7; count of bases not matched to a gene: 15. This CDR3 comprises 16 residues. DNA for the CDR3: TGTGCCAGCACCGTGACGGGGACTAGATCAAGGAATGAGCAGTTCTTC. Its translation: CASTVTGTRSRNEQFF. Based on the CDR3 plus reference TRBV11-1 and TRBJ2-1, the full variable domain is EAEVAQSPRYKITEKSQAVAFWCDPISGHATLYWYRQILGQGPELLVQFQDESVVDDSQLPKDRFSAERLKGVDSTLKIQPAELGDSAMYLCASTVTGTRSRNEQFFGPGTRLTVL.

In its sample, this clone was seen a few times. The same CDR3 also results from other DNA sequences found in this sample. The CDR3 DNA follows: TGTGCCAGCAGTTTATGGGGAGGTCAGCCCCAGCATTTT. Translating gives CASSLWGGQPQHF. The chain has TRBV27 and TRBJ1-5; D call uncertain. The germline gives CDR1 MNHEY, CDR2 SMNVEV (reference sequence). V lost 1 base and J 6 bases, leaving 7 bases between the germline ends. The CDR3 is 13 residues long.

The CDR3 region is CASSQVGTEVYGYTF. CDR3 coding DNA: TGTGCCAGCAGCCAAGTTGGGACAGAGGTTTATGGCTACACCTTC. V usage is TRBV3-1 (or the pseudogene TRBV3-2) and J usage is TRBJ1-2; 7 nucleotides agree with TRBD1. The trim removed 1 base at V and 5 bases at J, leaving 7 bases unmatched. CDR1 LGHDT and CDR2 YNNKEL come from the germline V gene (reference sequence). The CDR3 has 15 residues.

The rearrangement links TRBV19 to TRBJ1-2; perhaps TRBD1 as D (5 bases). Germline assignment: CDR1 LNHDA and CDR2 SQIVND (reference sequence). V was clipped by 5 bases and J by 1 base, with 14 bases between them. The CDR3 length is 15 residues. The CDR3 loop reads CASSAHTGVNYGYTF. DNA for the CDR3: TGTGCCAGTAGTGCCCACACGGGGGTTAACTATGGCTACACCTTC.

V is TRBV19 and J is TRBJ2-1; D is unresolved. Germline lookup yields CDR1 LNHDA and CDR2 SQIVND (reference sequence). The ends were cut back, 6 bases at V and 7 bases at J, with 16 bases in the middle. CDR3 length: 14 amino acids. The CDR3 DNA follows: TGTGCCAGTAGCCAATGGAGTGGTGCGAATGAGCAGTTCTTC. This sequence encodes CASSQWSGANEQFF.